A single sample gave rise to the 24 T cell receptor beta chains below, sequenced in a study of blood T cells in healthy people across ages. Then a second PCR, running about 6 to 11 cycles, was carried out with a sample-barcoded 5' primer and a J-beta primer mix. TCRdb re-called the 5' RACE reads with MiXCR, one entry per CDR3 protein. The table has 1.5 million to 2 million distinct CDR3 sequences, about 35% seen once. The sequencing input was blood. All receptors come from a woman aged 25 to 39 in good health.

This clonotype was detected a few times. The chain joins TRBV9 to TRBJ2-1, with 7 bases matching TRBD1. The V gene's germline CDR1 is SGDLS and CDR2 YYNGEE. V lost 0 bases and J lost 8; bases outside the gene matches: 5. This CDR3 has 14 amino acids. The chain's CDR3 is CASSVEGDSDEQFF. For the CDR3, the DNA is TGTGCCAGCAGCGTAGAGGGGGACAGCGATGAGCAGTTCTTC.

V and J are TRBV2 and TRBJ1-5; D remains unclear. There are 14 residues in the CDR3. Germline values: CDR1 SNHLY, CDR2 FYNNEI. The V gene lost 3 bases and the J gene lost 5 bases, with 11 bases spanning the gap. CDR3 in DNA: TGTGCCAGCAGTGACTCACCCGGGCATCAGCCCCAGCATTTT. Translation: CASSDSPGHQPQHF. Full variable domain (outside the CDR3, taken from reference TRBV2 and TRBJ1-5): EPEVTQTPSHQVTQMGQEVILRCVPISNHLYFYWYRQILGQKVEFLVSFYNNEISEKSEIFDDQFSVERPDGSNFTLKIRSTKLEDSAMYFCASSDSPGHQPQHFGDGTRLSIL.

This clonotype showed up just once. This chain connects TRBV5-4 to TRBJ2-1, with TRBD1 matching over 7 bases. Per germline, CDR1 SGHNT and CDR2 YYREEE (reference sequence). Germline trimming cut 2 bases from V and 8 bases from J; bases unmatched to any gene: 10. The CDR3 extends over 15 amino acids. The CDR3 protein is CASSFNRGSIDEQFF. CDR3 DNA sequence: TGTGCCAGCAGCTTCAACAGGGGTAGCATCGATGAGCAGTTCTTC.

The rearrangement joins TRBV7-9 to TRBJ2-7; no clear D. The germline gives CDR1 SEHNR, CDR2 FQNEAQ (reference sequence). Between the trimmed V and J ends, which lost 5 bases and 6 bases, there was a span of 14 bases. This CDR3 has 13 amino acids. The DNA for the CDR3 is TGTGCCAGCAGCCCTAATACCGCCAGCGAGCAGTACTTC. Its translation: CASSPNTASEQYF.

This clonotype was recorded many times. The chain recombines TRBV29-1 with TRBJ2-7; 9 bases map to TRBD2. The junction had 4 bases not matched to a gene; V was cut back by 1 base and J by 6 bases. Germline V gene sequence: CDR1 SQVTM, CDR2 ANQGSEA. The CDR3 totals 13 residues. The CDR3 region has the DNA TGCAGCGTTGAAGTTAGCGGGGGCGGCGAGCAGTACTTC. Protein: CSVEVSGGGEQYF.

In regard to this clonotype: The junction differs from germline at one of its ends, possibly a read error. The chain links TRBV28 to TRBJ2-1; possibly TRBD1 or TRBD2 for D (6 bases each). The length of the CDR3 is 17 residues. The V gene's germline CDR1 is MDHEN and CDR2 SYDVKM. Written as DNA, the CDR3 is TGTGCCGGCAGTCCATCCTTGGGGGGCCTCTCCTACAATGAGCAGTTCTTC. Translated, it gives CAGSPSLGGLSYNEQFF.

This chain uses TRBV9 with TRBJ1-5; no clear D gene. CDR3 length: 14 amino acids. Germline V CDR1 and CDR2: SGDLS, YYNGEE. V lost 4 bases to trimming and J lost 1 base, with 9 bases between them. CDR3 residues: CASSSAESNQPQHF. CDR3 bases: TGTGCCAGCAGCTCGGCGGAGAGCAATCAGCCCCAGCATTTT.

This clonotype was seen many times. This chain connects TRBV20-1 to TRBJ2-7; D remains unclear. The CDR3 is 13 amino acids. Trimming left V 5 bases short and J 0 bases short, with 11 bases between. Germline V gene data show CDR1 as DFQATT and CDR2 as SNEGSKA (reference sequence). CDR3 loop: CSAERYTSYEQYF. The CDR3 DNA reads TGCAGTGCTGAGCGATATACCTCCTACGAGCAGTACTTC.

V usage is TRBV20-1 and J usage is TRBJ2-3, with D uncertain. Trimming took off 6 bases at V and 1 base at J, with 11 bases between the two ends. The CDR3 contains 13 residues. Germline V CDR1 and CDR2: DFQATT, SNEGSKA (reference sequence). The CDR3 DNA sequence: TGCAGTGCCCCTAACGGGCGCACAGATACGCAGTATTTT. Amino acid sequence: CSAPNGRTDTQYF.

The V and J genes are TRBV20-1 and TRBJ2-5, with D possibly TRBD1 on 5 matching bases. This CDR3 is 13 amino acids long. V shed 6 bases and J shed 2 bases, with 13 bases lying between them. The germline V gene encodes CDR1 DFQATT and CDR2 SNEGSKA (reference sequence). CDR3 region: CSAPDRVQETQYF. In DNA, the CDR3 is TGCAGTGCCCCTGACAGAGTTCAAGAGACCCAGTACTTC.

The chain combines TRBV20-1 with TRBJ2-7; D call uncertain. The ends were cut back, 1 base at V and 3 bases at J, with 13 bases in the middle. Per germline, CDR1 DFQATT and CDR2 SNEGSKA (reference sequence). The CDR3 has 14 amino acids. CDR3 sequence: CSARVWEFYYEQYF. CDR3 DNA: TGCAGTGCTAGAGTTTGGGAATTTTACTACGAGCAGTACTTC.

This clonotype has more than one count but fewer than ten. The V and J genes are TRBV5-1 and TRBJ2-7; tentatively, D is TRBD1 (7 bases). The length of the CDR3 is 15 residues. Per the germline V gene, CDR1 is SGHRS and CDR2 is YFSETQ. V lost 3 bases to trimming and J lost 1 base, with 14 bases between them. The CDR3 protein is CASSSSTGRSYEQYF. CDR3 coding DNA: TGCGCCAGCAGCTCCTCGACAGGGAGGTCCTACGAGCAGTACTTC.

The CDR3 sequence: CASSRVQRRLVGKTDTQYF. CDR3 sequence (DNA): TGCGCCAGCAGCCGGGTTCAACGGAGGCTCGTCGGGAAGACAGATACGCAGTATTTT. This chain links TRBV5-1 with TRBJ2-3, with TRBD2 as a possible D gene (5 bases). The CDR3 sequence is 19 residues long. Trimming took off 4 bases at V and 3 bases at J, with 27 bases between the two ends. The V gene's germline CDR1 is SGHRS and CDR2 YFSETQ.

This sequence joins TRBV5-6 and TRBJ2-1; 9 bases map to TRBD2. The germline CDR1 and CDR2 sequences are SGHDT and YYEEEE. V shed 3 bases, J shed 7 bases, and the junction held 8 bases outside the gene matches. CDR3 size: 15 residues. Here the CDR3 reads CASSSSSGGRNEQFF. The CDR3 DNA reads as TGTGCCAGCAGCTCCTCCAGCGGGGGGAGGAATGAGCAGTTCTTC.

The V and J genes are TRBV5-1 and TRBJ2-5, with D possibly TRBD1 on 5 matching bases. The CDR3 consists of 14 residues. Trimming took 0 bases from V and 3 from J, leaving 9 bases between them. CDR1 SGHRS and CDR2 YFSETQ come from the germline V gene. Written as DNA, the CDR3 is TGCGCCAGCAGCTTGGACAGGAATGAAGAGACCCAGTACTTC. This encodes CASSLDRNEETQYF.

On this clonotype: A much larger clonotype is one base distant, so this may be a read error. This chain joins TRBV5-1 and TRBJ2-7; 8 nucleotides line up with TRBD1. The germline V gene encodes CDR1 SGHRS and CDR2 YFSETQ. The CDR3 covers 13 residues. CDR3 in DNA: TGCGCCGGCAGCTTTACAGGGGGCTACGAGCAGTACTTC. Protein sequence: CAGSFTGGYEQYF.

This clonotype was seen once. This chain joins TRBV5-1 and TRBJ2-1; no firm D call. The length of the CDR3 is 14 residues. The V and J ends lost 4 bases and 7 bases respectively, with 15 bases between them. CDR1 is SGHRS and CDR2 is YFSETQ in the germline V gene. CDR3 sequence reads: CASSRGRPRNEQFF. CDR3 nucleotide sequence: TGCGCCAGCAGCAGAGGCAGGCCTCGGAATGAGCAGTTCTTC.

The CDR3 protein is CASSSTDYEQYF. The CDR3 DNA sequence: TGCGCCAGCAGCTCCACAGACTACGAGCAGTACTTC. The chain links TRBV5-1 to TRBJ2-7; no clear D. CDR1 SGHRS and CDR2 YFSETQ come from the germline V gene. The CDR3 extends over 12 amino acids. V was cut by 3 bases and J by 3 bases, with 7 bases left in between.

A note on this clonotype: Mismatch with germline at one junction end may stem from a read error. This chain uses TRBV5-1 with TRBJ2-3; 10 bases map to TRBD2. The length of the CDR3 is 13 residues. CDR1 SGHRS and CDR2 YFSETQ come from the germline V gene. This CDR3 is CASSTATSGDSHF. The CDR3 region has the DNA TGCGCCAGCAGCACGGCAACTAGCGGGGACAGTCACTTT. Looking up the rest from reference TRBV5-1 and TRBJ2-3 gives the full variable domain: KAGVTQTPRYLIKTRGQQVTLSCSPISGHRSVSWYQQTPGQGLQFLFEYFSETQRNKGNFPGRFSGRQFSNSRSEMNVSTLELGDSALYLCASSTATSGDSHFGPGTRLTVL.

This clonotype was recorded a few times. The DNA for the CDR3 is TGCGCCAGCAGCCAAGATGCGGGGGGGACCGTAACCACAGATACGCAGTATTTT. It is translated as CASSQDAGGTVTTDTQYF. The chain couples TRBV4-1 to TRBJ2-3, with TRBD2 identical over 9 bases. Germline trimming cut 0 bases from V and 2 bases from J; bases unmatched to any gene: 9. CDR3 size: 18 residues. The germline gives CDR1 MGHRA, CDR2 YSYEKL.

In regard to this clonotype: The junction and the germline gene differ at one end; a read error may be behind it. The V gene is TRBV24-1, the J gene TRBJ2-5; D not certain. The CDR3 sequence is 11 residues long. Germline assignment: CDR1 KGHDR and CDR2 SFDVKD. The CDR3, as DNA: TGTGCCACCAGTGACCAAGAGACCCAGGACTTC. This encodes CATSDQETQDF.

The rearrangement uses TRBV20-1 and TRBJ2-3; 7 bases agree with TRBD2. With V trimmed by 1 base and J by 0 bases, 13 bases remained unmatched. This CDR3 comprises 18 residues. CDR1 and CDR2 from the germline V gene are DFQATT and SNEGSKA (reference sequence). The CDR3 nucleotides read TGCAGTGCTAGAGGGGGAGTTGGACTAGGAGGGAGCACAGATACGCAGTATTTT. It yields the protein CSARGGVGLGGSTDTQYF.

This chain uses TRBV5-5 with TRBJ2-3; TRBD2 agrees at 11 bases. The V gene's germline CDR1 is SGHKS and CDR2 YYEKEE (reference sequence). The CDR3 spans 18 residues. Trimming removed 0 bases from V and 5 bases from J; junction bases left unmatched: 11. DNA of the CDR3: TGTGCCAGCAGCTTGGTTAGCGGGGGGGCCCTTATTAAAGATACGCAGTATTTT. Protein: CASSLVSGGALIKDTQYF.

This clonotype was seen a few times. The chain has TRBV6-2 or TRBV6-3 and TRBJ1-2, with D possibly being TRBD1 (5 bases). This CDR3 has 13 residues. Trimming left V 5 bases short and J 1 base short, with 8 bases between. CDR1 is MNHEY and CDR2 is SVGEGT in the germline V gene. As DNA, the CDR3 is TGTGCCAGCAGTGACGACAGTAACTATGGCTACACCTTC. Translation: CASSDDSNYGYTF.